This T cell receptor (beta chain) was found in a study of blood T cells in healthy people across ages. A second roughly 6 to 11 cycle PCR used barcoded and J-beta primers. TCRdb reprocessed the 5' RACE reads with MiXCR, giving one entry per CDR3 protein. The table includes approximately 900,000 distinct CDR3 sequences, 29% detected once. CDR1 and CDR2 from the germline V gene are MGHRA and YSYEKL. V was pared by 3 bases and J by 2 bases, with 3 bases of the junction left unmatched. The CDR3 contains 16 residues. This clonotype was found many times. Separately, the same data were catalogued under a study of T cells of mothers and their children. From that second work: Researchers report slightly higher, though non-significant, overlap in related mother-child pairs than in unrelated pairs.

This chain connects TRBV4-1 to TRBJ2-6, with 8 bases fitting TRBD1. Sequencing used blood. The receptor comes from a woman aged 40 to 55 in good health. CDR3 bases: TGCGCCAGCAGCCACCCGGACAGGGCTGGGGCCAACGTCCTGACTTTC. This gives the protein CASSHPDRAGANVLTF.